The rows below give T cell receptor beta chains drawn from one sample of a study of CD8 T cells in ankylosing spondylitis. TCRdb fed the 5' RACE reads into MiXCR, producing one record per CDR3 protein. The sample consists of fewer than 400,000 distinct CDR3 sequences, around 15% of them appearing once. Material: blood, either unsorted or a sorted T cell fraction (not recorded which). The receptors originated from a male donor with ankylosing spondylitis or in good health (not recorded which). Each CDR3 is given with its conserved first and last residue. Each record gives: clone size, V gene, J gene, D gene, CDR3 protein, CDR3 DNA. D genes are given only for firm matches. Clone sizes are given selectively: once, few, many, or a class where the clone is expanded.

clone_size: NA; v_call: TRBV5-1; j_call: TRBJ2-7; d_call: NA; cdr3_aa: CASSLQSGQVDEQYF; cdr3_nt: TGCGCCAGCAGCTTGCAATCAGGGCAGGTTGACGAGCAGTACTTC
clone_size: NA; v_call: TRBV29-1; j_call: TRBJ2-7; d_call: NA; cdr3_aa: CSVGHRGINEQYF; cdr3_nt: TGCAGCGTTGGACATCGGGGGATCAACGAGCAGTACTTC
clone_size: few; v_call: TRBV12-3/TRBV12-4; j_call: TRBJ2-2; d_call: NA; cdr3_aa: CASSLVLRAGNTGELFF; cdr3_nt: NA
clone_size: few; v_call: TRBV5-1; j_call: TRBJ2-1; d_call: TRBD2; cdr3_aa: CASSLGQSGRGINEQFF; cdr3_nt: TGCGCCAGCAGCTTGGGGCAAAGCGGGAGAGGGATAAATGAGCAGTTCTTC
clone_size: few; v_call: TRBV5-6; j_call: TRBJ2-2; d_call: NA; cdr3_aa: CASSLPLGRVTGELFF; cdr3_nt: TGTGCCAGCAGCCTCCCGCTGGGGCGGGTCACCGGGGAGCTGTTTTTT
clone_size: NA; v_call: TRBV3-1; j_call: TRBJ2-7; d_call: NA; cdr3_aa: CASSHRTESYEQYF; cdr3_nt: TGTGCCAGCAGCCACCGGACGGAATCCTACGAGCAGTACTTC
clone_size: NA; v_call: TRBV5-1; j_call: TRBJ2-6; d_call: TRBD1; cdr3_aa: CASSWDSRAGANVLTF; cdr3_nt: TGCGCCAGCAGTTGGGACAGTCGGGCTGGGGCCAACGTCCTGACTTTC
clone_size: many; v_call: TRBV12-3/TRBV12-4; j_call: TRBJ2-4; d_call: NA; cdr3_aa: CASSLAQEGWRENIQYF; cdr3_nt: TGTGCCAGCAGTTTAGCTCAGGAGGGGTGGAGAGAAAACATTCAGTACTTC
clone_size: NA; v_call: TRBV3-1; j_call: TRBJ2-3; d_call: TRBD2; cdr3_aa: CASSQERASGNTQYF; cdr3_nt: TGTGCCAGCAGCCAAGAAAGAGCGAGCGGGAATACGCAGTATTTT
clone_size: few; v_call: TRBV10-3; j_call: TRBJ1-4; d_call: NA; cdr3_aa: CAVGGGENEKLFF; cdr3_nt: TGTGCCGTCGGGGGGGGGGAGAATGAAAAACTGTTTTTT
clone_size: few; v_call: TRBV7-2; j_call: TRBJ1-4; d_call: TRBD1; cdr3_aa: CASSLVPTGATNEKLFF; cdr3_nt: TGTGCCAGCAGCTTAGTCCCTACAGGGGCAACTAATGAAAAACTGTTTTTT
clone_size: many; v_call: TRBV5-1; j_call: TRBJ2-1; d_call: TRBD2; cdr3_aa: CASSLEGGSHHNEQFF; cdr3_nt: TGCGCCAGCAGCCTTGAGGGCGGGAGTCACCACAATGAGCAGTTCTTC
clone_size: few; v_call: TRBV28; j_call: TRBJ2-3; d_call: TRBD2; cdr3_aa: CASGIRLASPDTQYF; cdr3_nt: TGTGCCAGCGGGATTCGACTAGCGTCACCAGATACGCAGTATTTT
clone_size: NA; v_call: TRBV5-1; j_call: TRBJ2-7; d_call: NA; cdr3_aa: CASSGTPGTHEQYF; cdr3_nt: TGCGCCAGCAGCGGAACACCGGGGACCCACGAGCAGTACTTC
clone_size: NA; v_call: TRBV3-1; j_call: TRBJ1-5; d_call: NA; cdr3_aa: CASSQIGQPQHF; cdr3_nt: TGTGCCAGCAGCCAAATAGGTCAGCCCCAGCATTTT
clone_size: many; v_call: TRBV29-1; j_call: TRBJ1-2; d_call: NA; cdr3_aa: CSVGQDENYGYTF; cdr3_nt: TGCAGCGTTGGACAGGACGAGAACTATGGCTACACCTTC
clone_size: few; v_call: TRBV4-1; j_call: TRBJ2-1; d_call: TRBD2; cdr3_aa: CASSQEGTSIPRDQFF; cdr3_nt: TGCGCCAGCAGCCAAGAGGGGACTAGTATCCCCCGTGACCAGTTCTTC
clone_size: NA; v_call: TRBV5-1; j_call: TRBJ2-7; d_call: NA; cdr3_aa: CASSFLGDSYEQYF; cdr3_nt: TGCGCCAGCAGCTTTCTGGGGGACTCCTACGAGCAGTACTTC
clone_size: NA; v_call: TRBV11-3; j_call: TRBJ2-1; d_call: NA; cdr3_aa: CASSPVGRNEQFF; cdr3_nt: TGTGCCAGCAGCCCAGTGGGTCGTAATGAGCAGTTCTTC
clone_size: NA; v_call: TRBV20-1; j_call: TRBJ2-7; d_call: NA; cdr3_aa: CSARRGPTYEQYF; cdr3_nt: TGCAGTGCTAGGAGGGGACCAACCTACGAGCAGTACTTC